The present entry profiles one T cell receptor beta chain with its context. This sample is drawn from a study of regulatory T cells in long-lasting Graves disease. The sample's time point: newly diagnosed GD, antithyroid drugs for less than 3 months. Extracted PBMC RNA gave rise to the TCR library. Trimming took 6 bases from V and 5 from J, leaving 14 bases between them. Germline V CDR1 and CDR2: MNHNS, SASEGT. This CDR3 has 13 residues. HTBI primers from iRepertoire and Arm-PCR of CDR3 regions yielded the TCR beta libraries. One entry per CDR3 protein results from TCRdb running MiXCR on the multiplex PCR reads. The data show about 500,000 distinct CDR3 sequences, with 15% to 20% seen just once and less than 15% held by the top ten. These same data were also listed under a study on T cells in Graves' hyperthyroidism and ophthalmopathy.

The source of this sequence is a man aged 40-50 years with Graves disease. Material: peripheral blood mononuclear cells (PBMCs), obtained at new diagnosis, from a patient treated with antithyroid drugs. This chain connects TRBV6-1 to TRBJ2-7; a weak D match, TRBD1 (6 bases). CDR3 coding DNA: TGTGCCAGCAGAGACGGCACAGGGAACGAGCAGTACTTC. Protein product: CASRDGTGNEQYF.